The 32 T cell receptor beta chains below come from one sample, sequenced in a study of blood T cells in healthy people across ages. Combining a sample-barcoded 5' primer with a J-beta primer mix, a second PCR ran for roughly 6 to 11 cycles. TCRdb independently ran MiXCR on the 5' RACE reads; one entry per CDR3 protein. The top ten clones hold 17% of a sample with just under 900,000 distinct CDR3 sequences, 25% to 30% of them seen once. Material: blood. These TCRs come from an elderly woman in good health.

This clonotype was seen at least ten times. The chain carries TRBV5-1 and TRBJ2-5, with 9 nucleotides matching TRBD1. CDR1 SGHRS and CDR2 YFSETQ come from the germline V gene. J lost 4 bases, V lost 4 bases, and 11 bases had no gene match. This CDR3 contains 16 residues. The CDR3 loop reads CASSGGLGQGRETQYF. In nucleotides, the CDR3 is TGCGCCAGCAGCGGCGGCCTGGGACAGGGAAGAGAGACCCAGTACTTC.

This clonotype was recorded at least ten times. The genes are TRBV7-9 and TRBJ1-2; 11 bases line up with TRBD1. V lost 5 bases to trimming and J lost 8 bases; unmatched junction nucleotides: 10. This CDR3 is built from 15 residues. In germline, CDR1 is SEHNR, CDR2 FQNEAQ (reference sequence). As DNA, the CDR3 is TGTGCCAGCAGCCCAAGAGGGGGGACAGGGGGAGGCTACACCTTC. Translation: CASSPRGGTGGGYTF.

On this clonotype itself: With a much larger clone just one base away, this may be a read error. This chain joins TRBV6-5 and TRBJ2-3, with a weak D call TRBD1 (6 bases). Germline CDR1 and CDR2: MNHEY and SVGAGI. Trimming left V 11 bases short and J 2 bases short, with 20 bases between. CDR3 length: 15 amino acids. DNA for the CDR3: TGTGCCGGCACCCCACGAGGGGGATTCACAGATACGCAGTATTTT. Amino acids: CAGTPRGGFTDTQYF.

This clonotype appeared many times. The J gene is TRBJ1-2, the V gene TRBV12-3 or TRBV12-4; D perhaps matches TRBD1 (6 bases). The CDR3 extends over 16 amino acids. V shed 1 base and J shed 0 bases, with 12 bases lying between them. The CDR3 spells CASSLVAGATNYGYTF. The CDR3 nucleotides read TGTGCCAGCAGTTTAGTGGCGGGGGCGACTAACTATGGCTACACCTTC.

Note on this clonotype: Germline is not matched at one junction end, which may reflect a read error. The chain uses TRBV12-3 or TRBV12-4 and TRBJ2-2; D unclear. This CDR3 has 14 amino acids. The DNA of the CDR3 is TGTGTCAGCAGTCCTAGATCCTTCACCGGGGAGCTGTTTTTT. It encodes CVSSPRSFTGELFF.

The chain recombines TRBV12-3 or TRBV12-4 with TRBJ1-2, with D tentatively TRBD1 (5 bases). The CDR3 extends over 13 amino acids. Trimming stripped 4 bases from V and 8 bases from J, with 14 bases between. CDR3 amino acids: CASSSIWGKGYTF. As DNA, the CDR3 is TGTGCCAGCAGTTCGATTTGGGGGAAGGGCTACACCTTC.

This clonotype showed up many times. The rearrangement joins TRBV5-1 to TRBJ1-2; 8 nucleotides match TRBD1. Trimming cost V 6 bases and J 4 bases; bases outside gene matches: 5. Germline V gives CDR1 SGHRS, CDR2 YFSETQ. The CDR3 is 13 residues long. DNA for the CDR3: TGCGCCAGCACCGGACAGGGACCCTATGGCTACACCTTC. This gives the protein CASTGQGPYGYTF.

At least ten counts were recorded for this clonotype. The chain recombines TRBV6-2 or TRBV6-3 with TRBJ2-5, with 8 bases aligning to TRBD2. CDR3 length: 15 residues. Germline-derived CDR1 and CDR2 are MNHEY and SVGEGT. V was clipped by 7 bases and J by 4 bases; unmatched bases: 11. The DNA for the CDR3 is TGTGCCAGCACCATTGCGGGGGGTCAGGTAGAGACCCAGTACTTC. The encoded protein is CASTIAGGQVETQYF.

The table lists this clonotype with many counts. The V and J genes are TRBV9 and TRBJ2-1, with 7 bases aligning to TRBD2. V lost 2 bases to trimming and J lost 4 bases; unmatched junction nucleotides: 6. This CDR3 has 15 residues. Germline assignment: CDR1 SGDLS and CDR2 YYNGEE. The CDR3 loop is CASSVGGGQYNEQFF. CDR3 DNA: TGTGCCAGCAGCGTTGGGGGGGGTCAGTACAATGAGCAGTTCTTC.

This chain connects TRBV7-2 to TRBJ2-5; D is undetermined. This CDR3 has 15 amino acids. CDR1 and CDR2 from the germline V gene are SGHTA and FQGNSA. The V end was cut by 5 bases, the J end by 4 bases, with 17 bases between. CDR3 nucleotide sequence: TGTGCCAGCAGCCCTAGGCTAGGCGGCCGAGAGACCCAGTACTTC. It translates to CASSPRLGGRETQYF.

A remark on this clonotype: A much larger clonotype is one base distant, so this may be a read error. The chain carries TRBV6-6 and TRBJ2-1; D possibly corresponds to TRBD1 (5 bases). The DNA matches TRBJ2-7 better at its end, which makes the J call doubtful. The length of the CDR3 is 14 residues. In germline, CDR1 is MNHNY, CDR2 SVGAGI (reference sequence). CDR3 in DNA: TGTGCCAGCCGCCCCCCTGGGGCCTACAATGAGCAGTACTTC. Translated: CASRPPGAYNEQYF.

This clonotype came up many times. The rearrangement joins TRBV24-1 to TRBJ2-3; D gene uncertain. In germline, CDR1 is KGHDR, CDR2 SFDVKD. The CDR3 spans 13 residues. Trimming removed 10 bases at V and 2 bases at J, with 12 bases between. CDR3 in amino acids: CATSDGHTDTQYF. CDR3 nucleotides: TGTGCCACGTCCGACGGGCACACAGATACGCAGTATTTT.

The gene calls are TRBV29-1 and TRBJ2-1; D possibly corresponds to TRBD1 (5 bases). The germline V and J ends were trimmed by 8 bases and 4 bases, with 15 bases remaining between them. CDR3 length equals 13 residues. Germline-derived CDR1 and CDR2 are SQVTM and ANQGSEA. The DNA for the CDR3 is TGCAGCTCAAATCCGCAGGGATACAATGAGCAGTTCTTC. This translates into CSSNPQGYNEQFF.

To note about this clonotype: A read error may be the cause here, since a much bigger clone is one base away. This CDR3 reads CASSVELGTVGYTF. The CDR3 DNA follows: TGCGCCAGCAGCGTGGAGTTAGGGACTGTTGGCTACACCTTC. V gene TRBV5-1 combines with J gene TRBJ1-2; D is perhaps TRBD1 (5 bases). Trimming pared 4 bases from V and 7 bases from J, leaving 17 bases between. Per the germline V gene, CDR1 is SGHRS and CDR2 is YFSETQ. The CDR3 is 14 amino acids.

Concerning this clonotype: A much larger clonotype is one base distant, so this may be a read error. V is TRBV2 and J is TRBJ2-5, with 8 bases matching TRBD1. The germline gives CDR1 SNHLY, CDR2 FYNNEI. This CDR3 has 13 amino acids. CDR3 bases: TGTGCCAGCAGTGCCAGGGGGCAAGAGGCCCAGTACTTC. Its protein product is CASSARGQEAQYF.

The V call is TRBV6-5, the J call TRBJ2-1; TRBD2 aligns across 10 bases. CDR3 length equals 18 residues. The J segment lost 2 bases and the V segment lost 5 bases, leaving 12 bases of the junction unmatched. The germline CDR1 and CDR2 sequences are MNHEY and SVGAGI. Here the CDR3 reads CASSTGTSAANAYNEQFF. CDR3 in DNA: TGTGCCAGCAGTACTGGGACTAGCGCCGCCAATGCCTACAATGAGCAGTTCTTC.

This clonotype has a count of ten or more. This chain links TRBV12-3 or TRBV12-4 with TRBJ2-5, with D possibly matching TRBD1 (5 bases). V lost 2 bases and J lost 5, with 12 bases in between. This CDR3 is 14 amino acids long. The CDR3 DNA follows: TGTGCCAGCAGTTTATCCGTGGGGCAGGAGACCCAGTACTTC. It specifies CASSLSVGQETQYF.

V gene TRBV18 combines with J gene TRBJ2-5; 7 bases agree with TRBD1. This CDR3 region has 14 residues. V dropped 6 bases and J dropped 2; count of bases not matched to a gene: 6. Germline V gene data show CDR1 as KGHSH and CDR2 as LQKENI. As DNA, the CDR3 is TGTGCCAGCTCGCAACAGGGGCAGCAAGAGACCCAGTACTTC. Encoded protein: CASSQQGQQETQYF.

This clonotype was found a few times. It may be a read error: a sequence one base away is much more abundant. The gene calls are TRBV25-1 and TRBJ2-3; possible D gene TRBD1, 5 bases. The CDR3 totals 13 residues. From germline, CDR1 is MGHDK and CDR2 SYGVNS. This CDR3 is CVSRRQSTDTQYF. The CDR3 nucleotides are TGTGTCAGCAGAAGACAGAGCACAGATACGCAGTATTTT.

V and J are TRBV6-5 and TRBJ2-5; unclear D gene. The CDR3 is made up of 13 amino acids. Trimming removed 7 bases from V and 4 bases from J, with 13 bases in between. Germline values: CDR1 MNHEY, CDR2 SVGAGI. The CDR3, as DNA: TGTGCCAGCACCTACGGTTGGGGAGAGACCCAGTACTTC. It codes for CASTYGWGETQYF.

Comments on this clonotype: A much larger clonotype is one base distant, so this may be a read error. The chain employs TRBV5-1 and TRBJ2-5, with 10 bases identical to TRBD2. The V and J ends lost 10 bases and 5 bases, in that order; junction bases with no gene match: 11. The CDR3 length is 14 residues. Germline lookup yields CDR1 SGHRS and CDR2 YFSETQ. Written as DNA, the CDR3 is TGCGCCGGCCGTAGCGGGGGGCCTGGGGAGACCCAGTACTTC. This translates into CAGRSGGPGETQYF.

This clonotype came up a few times. This chain links TRBV5-1 with TRBJ1-1, with 10 bases lining up with TRBD1. With V trimmed by 0 bases and J by 7 bases, 3 bases remained unmatched. Germline-derived CDR1 and CDR2 are SGHRS and YFSETQ. This CDR3 is built from 14 residues. CDR3 sequence reads: CASSLVGQGIEAFF. The CDR3 DNA is TGCGCCAGCAGCTTGGTGGGACAGGGGATTGAAGCTTTCTTT. The full variable domain, completed using reference TRBV5-1 and TRBJ1-1, is KAGVTQTPRYLIKTRGQQVTLSCSPISGHRSVSWYQQTPGQGLQFLFEYFSETQRNKGNFPGRFSGRQFSNSRSEMNVSTLELGDSALYLCASSLVGQGIEAFFGQGTRLTVV.

This clonotype was seen ten or more times. This sequence joins TRBV6-5 and TRBJ1-2; 8 bases are shared with TRBD1. Trimming took 4 bases from V and 2 from J; bases not matched to a gene: 6. This CDR3 has 15 amino acids. The germline gives CDR1 MNHEY, CDR2 SVGAGI. The CDR3 loop reads CASSWTGKSNYGYTF. The DNA for the CDR3 is TGTGCCAGCAGTTGGACAGGGAAATCCAACTATGGCTACACCTTC.

This chain connects TRBV10-3 to TRBJ2-7; 10 nucleotides align to TRBD1. After removal of 10 bases from V and 3 bases from J, the junction contained 6 bases not matched to a gene. This CDR3 has 13 residues. The V gene's germline CDR1 is ENHRY and CDR2 SYGVKD. The CDR3 region has the DNA TGTGCCACCTGGGACAGGGGTGACTACGAGCAGTACTTC. This translates into CATWDRGDYEQYF.

The table lists this clonotype with a few counts. The rearrangement links TRBV14 to TRBJ1-1; D not resolved. From germline, CDR1 is SGHDN and CDR2 FVKESK. With 1 base removed from V and 5 bases from J, the gap between germline ends came to 14 bases. This CDR3 contains 15 residues. The CDR3 sequence: CASSQVMGFDTEAFF. CDR3 sequence (DNA): TGTGCCAGCAGCCAAGTTATGGGCTTCGATACTGAAGCTTTCTTT.

This clonotype was counted ten times or more. The chain links TRBV7-9 to TRBJ2-1; no reliable D call. Per the germline V gene, CDR1 is SEHNR and CDR2 is FQNEAQ (reference sequence). This CDR3 is built from 13 residues. V was trimmed by 2 bases and J by 4 bases, leaving 6 bases between them. As DNA, the CDR3 is TGTGCCAGCAGCTTACGCCAGTACAATGAGCAGTTCTTC. It codes for CASSLRQYNEQFF.

As for this clonotype: Since a much larger clone is just one base distant, this may be a read error. CDR3 in amino acids: CATRSGNEQFF. DNA of the CDR3: TGTGCCACCAGGTCGGGCAATGAGCAGTTCTTC. The chain carries TRBV24-1 and TRBJ2-1; D not resolved. The V end lost 7 bases, the J end lost 6 bases, and 6 bases lay between the germline ends. Per germline, CDR1 KGHDR and CDR2 SFDVKD. The CDR3 totals 11 residues.

The count of this clonotype is one. A clone one base away is much larger, so this may be a read error. The V call is TRBV2, the J call TRBJ2-1; no clear D gene. The CDR3 sequence is 16 residues long. The germline V gene has CDR1 SNHLY and CDR2 FYNNEI. CDR3 in amino acids: CASRGMRALTYNERFF. The CDR3 DNA is TGTGCCAGCAGGGGCATGCGAGCTTTGACCTACAATGAGCGGTTCTTC.

The rearrangement joins TRBV7-2 to TRBJ2-3; maybe TRBD2 (6 bases). The CDR3 spans 16 residues. CDR1 is SGHTA and CDR2 is FQGNSA in the germline V gene. V was trimmed by 6 bases and J by 9 bases, leaving 25 bases between them. The CDR3, as DNA: TGTGCCAGCAGGGTAGGGAGGTTCCTGGCCGAGGAGACGCAGTATTTT. Translating gives CASRVGRFLAEETQYF.

The table lists this clonotype with many counts. The V call is TRBV7-2, the J call TRBJ1-6; 9 nucleotides match TRBD1. The ends lost 5 bases at V and 7 bases at J; junction bases unmatched: 6. Germline V CDR1 and CDR2: SGHTA, FQGNSA. The CDR3 runs 15 residues. This CDR3 reads CASSTRQGGNSPLHF. CDR3 coding DNA: TGTGCCAGCAGCACCCGACAGGGGGGAAATTCACCCCTCCACTTT.

In regard to this clonotype: This may be a read error: a much more frequent sequence differs by one nucleotide. This chain joins TRBV20-1 and TRBJ1-2; 9 positions match TRBD1. Germline V gene lookup returns CDR1 DFQATT and CDR2 SNEGSKA (reference sequence). Unmatched junction bases numbered 11, after V lost 3 bases and J lost 9 bases. The CDR3 sequence is 14 residues long. The CDR3 coding sequence is TGCAGTGCTAGGGCACAGGGGGCTGCTTATAGCTACACCTTC. It specifies CSARAQGAAYSYTF.

In its sample, this clonotype was seen many times. The chain joins TRBV10-3 to TRBJ2-5; 13 nucleotides align to TRBD2. J was trimmed by 4 bases and V by 3 bases; bases with no gene match: 11. The CDR3 is 18 residues long. CDR1 is ENHRY, CDR2 SYGVKD, per germline. The CDR3 DNA is TGTGCCATCAGTGAAAGGACTAGCGGGGGAATTTTGGGAGAGACCCAGTACTTC. Encoded protein: CAISERTSGGILGETQYF.